Each of the 30 T cell receptor beta chains below was sequenced from the same sample in a study of CD4 and CD8 cells across lung adenocarcinoma regions. TCRdb re-derived calls from the PCR reads in MiXCR, one entry per CDR3 protein. This sample yields approximately 7,700 distinct CDR3 sequences, of which approximately 53% are seen a single time; 24% belongs to the top ten. The sequencing input was CD4+ T cells from the center of a lung tumor. The receptor source for this set is a female donor with lung adenocarcinoma. The CD4 and CD8 labels of this study may be unreliable.

For this clonotype: At one end the junction does not follow the germline gene, possibly because of a read error. The rearrangement links TRBV27 to TRBJ2-3; TRBD2 is a possible D gene (7 bases). CDR1 and CDR2 from the germline V gene are MNHEY and SMNVEV (reference sequence). This CDR3 contains 16 residues. The chain's CDR3 is CASSSRLGGGTDPQYF. The CDR3 DNA reads TGTGCCAGCAGTAGTCGACTAGGCGGGGGCACAGATCCCCAGTACTTT.

The rearrangement joins TRBV20-1 to TRBJ2-5, with TRBD2 matching 8 bases. Unmatched junction bases numbered 5, after V lost 3 bases and J lost 5 bases. CDR3 size: 13 residues. Looked up from germline, CDR1 is DFQATT and CDR2 is SNEGSKA (reference sequence). CDR3 DNA sequence: TGCAGTGCTAGGGTTAGCGGGACTGAGACCCAGTACTTC. Protein: CSARVSGTETQYF.

V gene TRBV10-2 combines with J gene TRBJ2-7; TRBD2 matches at 7 bases. Trimming cost V 6 bases and J 0 bases; bases outside gene matches: 8. The CDR3 covers 15 residues. Germline-derived CDR1 and CDR2 are WSHSY and SAAADI. CDR3 bases: TGCGCCAGCAGGGAGGGCGGCGGGAGCTCCTACGAGCAGTACGTC. It yields the protein CASREGGGSSYEQYV.

Concerning this clonotype: At one of its ends the junction is not consistent with the germline gene, which may arise from a read error. The V call is TRBV4-1, the J call TRBJ2-3, with D tentatively TRBD2 (7 bases). The length of the CDR3 is 15 residues. Germline lookup yields CDR1 MGHRA and CDR2 YSYEKL. The chain's CDR3 is CASSEGGGAKNTQYF. The CDR3 DNA is TGCGCCAGCAGTGAGGGGGGGGGGGCCAAAAACACGCAGTATTTC.

The chain combines TRBV10-3 with TRBJ2-1; no reliable D call. The CDR3 runs to 14 residues. Germline V gene data show CDR1 as ENHRY and CDR2 as SYGVKD. V lost 10 bases, J lost 13 bases, and 26 bases lay in between. CDR3 in DNA: TGTGCCAACACTATCACACCCGCCGCGGAGACCCAGTTCTTC. This sequence encodes CANTITPAAETQFF.

This clonotype is classed as large. The rearrangement joins TRBV27 to TRBJ2-1, with D perhaps TRBD1 or TRBD2 (6 bases each). Looked up from germline, CDR1 is MNHEY and CDR2 is SMNVEV (reference sequence). V lost 3 bases and J 5 bases, leaving 14 bases between the germline ends. This CDR3 is 15 amino acids long. The CDR3, as DNA: TGTGCCAGCAGTTTCGGGGGCGACGGCAACAATGAGCAGTTCTTC. Translated, it gives CASSFGGDGNNEQFF.

The rearrangement uses TRBV6-1 and TRBJ2-2; 7 nucleotides line up with TRBD1. Germline loops: CDR1 MNHNS, CDR2 SASEGT. J lost 1 base, V lost 4 bases, and 0 bases had no gene match. CDR3 length equals 14 residues. The CDR3: CASSAGGNTGELFF. CDR3 sequence (DNA): TGTGCCAGCAGTGCAGGGGGGAACACCGGGGAGCTGTTTTTT.

This clonotype occurred a few times. The genes are TRBV12-3 or TRBV12-4 and TRBJ2-3; 10 nucleotides agree with TRBD2. V trimming: 3 bases; J trimming: 1 base; junction bases outside the gene matches: 4. The CDR3 is 16 residues long. In DNA, the CDR3 is TGTGCCAGCAGTTTCCTAGCGGGAGTGCGCACAGATACGCAGTATTTT. The encoded protein is CASSFLAGVRTDTQYF.

This clonotype was seen a handful of times. The V call is TRBV6-1, the J call TRBJ2-2; a weak D match, TRBD2 (6 bases). CDR1 MNHNS and CDR2 SASEGT come from the germline V gene. There are 13 residues in the CDR3. V shed 6 bases and J shed 8 bases, with 13 bases lying between them. The CDR3 protein is CASRMGLSGELFF. The CDR3 DNA reads as TGTGCCAGCAGAATGGGACTCTCAGGGGAGCTGTTTTTT.

Comment on this clonotype: Germline is not matched at one junction end, which may reflect a read error. This rearrangement joins TRBV12-3 or TRBV12-4 to TRBJ2-5; TRBD1 aligns across 10 bases. This CDR3 has 11 amino acids. In nucleotides, the CDR3 is TGTGCCAGCAGTCTTCGGACAGGGGGGTTCTTC. It codes for CASSLRTGGFF.

This clonotype was observed once. One end of the junction is discordant with germline, which a read error may explain. The chain carries TRBV6-1 and TRBJ2-3, with D perhaps matching TRBD1 or TRBD2 (5 bases each). Germline V gene lookup returns CDR1 MNHNS and CDR2 SASEGT. The CDR3 length is 14 residues. The CDR3 nucleotides are TGTGCCAGCAGTGGGGACCGAGACACAGATACCCAGTATTTT. Its translation: CASSGDRDTDTQYF.

This clonotype was counted a few times. The chain employs TRBV12-3 or TRBV12-4 and TRBJ2-3; D uncertain. The CDR3 spans 16 residues. Deletions cut 7 bases from V and 6 bases from J, with 23 bases between. The DNA of the CDR3 is TGTGCCAGCACCCCCGAAGGGCTAGTACTTGGCGATACGCAGTATTTT. Translating gives CASTPEGLVLGDTQYF.

CDR3 in DNA: TGTGCCAGCTTCTACCGGGACATCGTAACCCCCTACGAGCAGTACTTC. Encoded protein: CASFYRDIVTPYEQYF. V is TRBV6-2 or TRBV6-3 and J is TRBJ2-7, with D tentatively TRBD1 (6 bases). Trimming removed 8 bases at V and 2 bases at J, with 22 bases between. This CDR3 has 16 residues. CDR1 is MNHEY, CDR2 SVGEGT, per germline.

This sequence joins TRBV6-1 and TRBJ2-1; D is possibly TRBD2 (7 bases). The J call is uncertain, as TRBJ2-7 better fits the DNA end. The CDR3 is 15 residues long. CDR1 is MNHNS, CDR2 SASEGT, per germline. The CDR3 sequence is CACRGGGAGDHEQYF. The CDR3 nucleotides are TGTGCCTGCCGAGGGGGGGGGGCGGGAGACCACGAGCAGTACTTC.

This clonotype is labeled as large (0.1 to 1%). The chain uses TRBV10-1 and TRBJ2-5, with D perhaps TRBD2 (6 bases). Near its end, the DNA agrees better with TRBJ2-7, so the J call may be wrong. Germline V gene data show CDR1 as WNHNN and CDR2 as SYGVQD (reference sequence). The CDR3 loop spans 13 amino acids. The CDR3 sequence: CASSWDSTYEQYF. CDR3 bases: TGCGCCAGCAGTTGGGACTCCACCTACGAGCAGTACTTC.

In this sample, this clonotype is medium-sized (0.01 to 0.1%). The J gene is TRBJ2-2, the V gene TRBV10-1, with TRBD1 matching 10 bases. The junction had 9 bases not matched to a gene; V was cut back by 7 bases and J by 1 base. The V gene's germline CDR1 is WNHNN and CDR2 SYGVQD (reference sequence). The CDR3 is made up of 17 amino acids. The CDR3 spells CASTVRDRGKNTGELFF. The CDR3 DNA reads TGCGCCAGCACGGTTCGGGACAGGGGCAAGAACACCGGGGAGCTGTTTTTT.

This clonotype has only a few counts. V usage is TRBV6-1 and J usage is TRBJ2-4; 9 bases agree with TRBD1. Unmatched junction bases numbered 10, after V lost 10 bases and J lost 6 bases. The CDR3 totals 14 residues. Germline CDR1 and CDR2: MNHNS and SASEGT. CDR3 bases: TGTGCCACCAAGGTCCCGGGACAGGGAAACATTCAGTACTTC. Protein product: CATKVPGQGNIQYF.

About this clonotype: At one end, the junction sequence differs from germline, possibly due to a read error. The chain links TRBV6-8 to TRBJ2-4; D may be TRBD1 (6 bases). The CDR3 contains 14 residues. The V gene's germline CDR1 is MNHGY and CDR2 SAAAGT. The CDR3 nucleotides read TGCGGCATCTGTGGACTGGGGGCCAAAGACACGCAGTACTTC. Translation gives CGICGLGAKDTQYF.

This chain uses TRBV6-5 with TRBJ2-1; D unresolved. The end of the DNA aligns better with TRBJ2-5, so the J call may be wrong. Germline CDR1 is MNHEY and CDR2 is SVGAGI. The CDR3 spans 15 residues. Here the CDR3 reads CASSYSVATQETQYF. CDR3 nucleotide sequence: TGTGCCAGCAGTTACTCGGTGGCCACCCAAGAGACCCAGTACTTC.

This clonotype was observed many times. This chain joins TRBV27 and TRBJ2-2, with D maybe TRBD1 (6 bases). Germline CDR1 MNHEY, CDR2 SMNVEV (reference sequence). V dropped 6 bases and J dropped 4 bases, with 9 bases sitting between them. The CDR3 is 13 amino acids. CDR3 coding DNA: TGTGCCAGCAGCAGGGGCAGCACCGGGGAGCTGTTTTTT. Translating gives CASSRGSTGELFF.

The chain links TRBV12-3 or TRBV12-4 to TRBJ2-1; 7 nucleotides line up with TRBD1. This CDR3 is built from 15 residues. J lost 7 bases, V lost 2 bases, and 8 bases had no gene match. CDR3 sequence: CASSLSQGVVNEQFF. DNA of the CDR3: TGTGCCAGCAGTTTAAGTCAGGGGGTGGTTAATGAGCAGTTCTTC.

The V and J genes are TRBV27 and TRBJ2-1; no definite D call. The germline V gene has CDR1 MNHEY and CDR2 SMNVEV (reference sequence). The CDR3 runs to 12 residues. The V gene lost 3 bases and the J gene lost 7 bases, with 7 bases spanning the gap. CDR3 region: CASSFSGNEQFF. The DNA for the CDR3 is TGTGCCAGCAGTTTCTCCGGGAATGAGCAGTTCTTC.

The rearrangement joins TRBV6-2 or TRBV6-3 to TRBJ2-3; possibly TRBD1 or TRBD2 for D (5 bases each). V dropped 2 bases and J dropped 6 bases, with 15 bases sitting between them. This CDR3 has 15 amino acids. The germline V gene encodes CDR1 MNHEY and CDR2 SVGEGT. CDR3 coding DNA: TGTGCCAGCAGTTACGGGGGTTGGGGACCGGATACGCAGTATTTT. The encoded protein is CASSYGGWGPDTQYF.

V and J are TRBV5-1 and TRBJ2-1; tentatively, D is TRBD1 (6 bases). Trimming pared 2 bases from V and 2 bases from J, leaving 14 bases between. The CDR3 runs 16 residues. Germline loops: CDR1 SGHRS, CDR2 YFSETQ. The CDR3 DNA reads as TGCGCCAGCAGCTTAAAACAGGGTTCCCCCTACAATGAGCAGTTCTTC. Translating gives CASSLKQGSPYNEQFF.

This chain joins TRBV11-2 and TRBJ2-5; D may match TRBD1 or TRBD2 (5 bases each). The J call may be incorrect, as the DNA end agrees better with TRBJ2-7. Per germline, CDR1 SGHAT and CDR2 FQNNGV. The CDR3 is 16 amino acids. Here the CDR3 reads CASSFSSSGRTYEQYF. CDR3 nucleotide sequence: TGTGCCAGCAGCTTCTCTTCCTCGGGACGGACCTACGAGCAGTACTTC.

The chain joins TRBV30 to TRBJ2-3; D gene ambiguous. Germline CDR1 and CDR2: GTSNPN and SVGIG (reference sequence). Deletions cut 3 bases from V and 9 bases from J, with 22 bases between. The CDR3 has 15 amino acids. The CDR3 loop reads CAWSPGWITLGTQYF. CDR3 nucleotides: TGTGCCTGGAGCCCGGGCTGGATCACATTAGGGACGCAGTATTTT. Together with reference TRBV30 and TRBJ2-3, the CDR3 gives the full variable domain: SQTIHQWPATLVQPVGSPLSLECTVEGTSNPNLYWYRQAAGRGLQLLFYSVGIGQISSEVPQNLSASRPQDRQFILSSKKLLLSDSGFYLCAWSPGWITLGTQYFGPGTRLTVL.

This clonotype is medium-sized. The J gene is TRBJ2-3, the V gene TRBV14; no firm D call. From germline, CDR1 is SGHDN and CDR2 FVKESK. The CDR3 sequence is 15 residues long. V lost 4 bases and J 1 base, leaving 12 bases between the germline ends. CDR3 amino acids: CASSRLWGGTDTQYF. As DNA, the CDR3 is TGTGCCAGCAGCCGTTTGTGGGGTGGCACAGATACGCAGTATTTT.

The chain employs TRBV6-1 and TRBJ2-3; D remains ambiguous. Germline CDR1 MNHNS, CDR2 SASEGT. Between the trimmed V and J ends, which lost 5 bases and 4 bases, there was a span of 7 bases. The CDR3 loop spans 12 amino acids. The CDR3 nucleotides are TGTGCCAGCAGTCCCGAGGCAGATACGCAGTATTTT. Translation gives CASSPEADTQYF.

CDR3 bases: TGTGCCAGCAGTGCTCCGGGACGGGGGATTGATGAGCAGTTCTTC. This gives the protein CASSAPGRGIDEQFF. The chain is built from TRBV6-1 and TRBJ2-1; D may be TRBD2 (6 bases). V dropped 4 bases and J dropped 8 bases, with 18 bases sitting between them. The length of the CDR3 is 15 residues. The germline V gene encodes CDR1 MNHNS and CDR2 SASEGT.

In this sample, this clonotype turned up a few times. J is TRBJ2-4 and V is TRBV7-2; D unresolved. V was shortened by 1 base and J by 10 bases, with 17 bases between the two germline ends. CDR1 is SGHTA, CDR2 FQGNSA, per germline. The CDR3 is made up of 15 amino acids. The CDR3 nucleotides are TGTGCCAGCAGCTTAGGACGGCCCTCTTTGGGGATTCAGTACTTC. Translated: CASSLGRPSLGIQYF.